This T cell receptor (beta chain) comes out of a study of CD8+ T cells in alopecia areata. Study-wide results and limits: TCRs were shared less clearly across patients than in mice, possibly for HLA-related reasons. Lesional scalp displayed greater clonality than normal scalp, most notably in alopecia totalis/universalis.

RNA was extracted and reverse transcribed into cDNA as the sequencing template. Assay used: immunoSEQ multiplex PCR; TCRdb lists only in-frame clones, some missing. The sample holds some 82,000 clones, approximately 50% seen once. CDR1 and CDR2 from the germline V gene are GTSNPN and SVGIG (reference sequence). Trimming shortened V by 2 bases and J by 3 bases, and 17 bases separated the two germline ends. This CDR3 has 16 amino acids. The investigators collected lesional scalp punch biopsies and peripheral blood from alopecia areata patients. The authors sorted CD4+ and CD8+ T cells from PBMCs. Comment on this clone: The antigen is unknown.

The source of this sequence is a human donor with alopecia areata. The chain has TRBV30 and TRBJ1-5; D is unresolved. The sequenced sample was NKG2D-high CD8+ T cells sorted from blood. In nucleotides, the CDR3 is TGTGCCTGGAGTCCCGCCGAGTTTTCCCCCAATCAGCCCCAGCATTTT. Translating gives CAWSPAEFSPNQPQHF.